This is a list of T cell receptor beta chains from one sample in a study of vaccination and CD4 T cells after COVID-19. TCRdb fed the PCR reads into MiXCR, producing one record per CDR3 protein. The sample contains tens of thousands of distinct CDR3 sequences, about 68% of which appear only once. No antigen has been assigned to these receptors. The sequenced sample consisted of CD4+ T cells from blood, cultured in vitro. The receptor source for this set is a human donor who had recovered from COVID-19. Both conserved end residues are part of each CDR3.

v_gene,len,j_gene,CDR3aa
TRBV20-1,15,TRBJ2-7,CSARAPGRASYEQYF
TRBV6-5,17,TRBJ2-2,CASSYSTTGGIAGELFF
TRBV27,19,TRBJ2-3,CASSFGLAGGLLQLGAQYF
TRBV19,10,TRBJ1-6,CASKQPPLHF
TRBV10-3,15,TRBJ2-2,CAISSGTGGNGELFF
TRBV20-1,12,TRBJ2-2,CSASPVTGELFF
TRBV20-1,14,TRBJ1-5,CSASRGQENQPQHF
TRBV7-2,16,TRBJ1-6,CASTGWARPGNSPLHF
TRBV12-3/TRBV12-4,14,TRBJ1-2,CASSLEAGNYGYTF
TRBV7-2,14,TRBJ2-1,CASSLGLADNEQFF
TRBV28,16,TRBJ1-6,CASSSVLSSYNSPLHF
TRBV19,15,TRBJ1-1,CASSNQGSMNTEAFF
TRBV29-1,15,TRBJ2-2,CSASRGQVNTGELFF
TRBV10-3,14,TRBJ1-1,CAISLGGRDTEAFF
TRBV20-1,12,TRBJ1-5,CSAQTGAQPQHF
TRBV2,16,TRBJ2-3,CASSAGLPGSTDTQYF
TRBV7-2,14,TRBJ2-1,CASNKGAEFNEQFF
TRBV27,13,TRBJ1-2,CASSLGHNYGYTF
TRBV7-6,14,TRBJ2-5,CASSLEAGLETQYF
TRBV27,16,TRBJ1-1,CASSPITGGEVLEAFF
TRBV6-5,20,TRBJ2-1,CASSSSGTSGRHIDYNEQFF
TRBV11-3,14,TRBJ2-5,CASSPGGRRETQYF